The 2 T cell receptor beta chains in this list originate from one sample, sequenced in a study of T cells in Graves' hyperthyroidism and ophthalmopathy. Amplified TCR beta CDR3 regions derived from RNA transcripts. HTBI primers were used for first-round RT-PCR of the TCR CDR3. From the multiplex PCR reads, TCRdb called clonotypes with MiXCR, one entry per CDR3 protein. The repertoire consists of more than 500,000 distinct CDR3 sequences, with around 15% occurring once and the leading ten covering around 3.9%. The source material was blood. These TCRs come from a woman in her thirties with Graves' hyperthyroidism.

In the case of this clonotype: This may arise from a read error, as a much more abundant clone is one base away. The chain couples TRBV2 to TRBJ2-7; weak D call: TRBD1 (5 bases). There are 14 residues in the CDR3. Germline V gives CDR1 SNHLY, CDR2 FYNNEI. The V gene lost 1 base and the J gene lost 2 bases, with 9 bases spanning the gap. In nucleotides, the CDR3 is TGTGCCAGCAGTGAAGTAGGGGATCCCTACGAGCAGTACTTC. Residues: CASSEVGDPYEQYF.

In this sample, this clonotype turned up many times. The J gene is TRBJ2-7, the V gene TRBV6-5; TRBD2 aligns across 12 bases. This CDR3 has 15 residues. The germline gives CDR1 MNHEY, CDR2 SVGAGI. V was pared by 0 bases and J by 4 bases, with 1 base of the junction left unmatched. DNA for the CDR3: TGTGCCAGCAGTTACTCGACTAGCGGGAGTTACGAGCAGTACTTC. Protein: CASSYSTSGSYEQYF.